The 26 T cell receptor beta chains presented below share a single source sample, sequenced in a study of long-term antiretroviral therapy in people with HIV. Investigators performed immunoSEQ version v3.0 at survey level. Clones were sequenced by immunoSEQ multiplex PCR, and TCRdb holds only the in-frame ones, with some missing. Of 20,000 to 30,000 clones in the sample, 85% were seen once. The sequencing used unsorted PBMCs, collected 2.3 years after starting antiretroviral therapy. These receptors all stem from a man in his forties with HIV.

Details on this clone: Other DNA variants within this sample encode the same CDR3. The chain joins TRBV19 to TRBJ1-1; no reliable D call. The CDR3 loop spans 13 amino acids. V was trimmed by 5 bases and J by 1 base, leaving 8 bases between them. Germline V lookup: CDR1 LNHDA, CDR2 SQIVND (reference sequence). The CDR3 sequence: CASSLGRNTEAFF. DNA of the CDR3: TGTGCCAGTAGTTTAGGACGGAACACTGAAGCTTTCTTT.

This clone was picked up one time. The chain carries TRBV28 and TRBJ2-2; 7 positions agree with TRBD1. This CDR3 is 18 amino acids long. V dropped 4 bases and J dropped 1; count of bases not matched to a gene: 12. Germline V gene sequence: CDR1 MDHEN, CDR2 SYDVKM. CDR3 nucleotide sequence: TGTGCCAGCAGTTCGATCATCGACAGGGATGGGAACACCGGGGAGCTGTTTTTT. This gives the protein CASSSIIDRDGNTGELFF.

This clone has just one count. V usage is TRBV30 and J usage is TRBJ2-7; D is uncertain. Trimming pared 4 bases from V and 5 bases from J, leaving 9 bases between. CDR3 length: 11 amino acids. Germline V CDR1 and CDR2: GTSNPN, SVGIG (reference sequence). The CDR3 spells CAWNQWDEQYF. The CDR3 nucleotides read TGTGCCTGGAATCAATGGGACGAGCAGTACTTC.

The chain carries TRBV6-1 and TRBJ2-7, with D possibly being TRBD1 (7 bases). Germline-derived CDR1 and CDR2 are MNHNS and SASEGT. The CDR3 loop spans 15 amino acids. Deletions cut 5 bases from V and 4 bases from J, with 18 bases between. This CDR3 is CASSSPQGGVYEQYF. In DNA, the CDR3 is TGTGCCAGCAGTTCCCCGCAGGGGGGAGTATACGAGCAGTACTTC.

This chain joins TRBV5-1 and TRBJ1-2; 7 nucleotides match TRBD1. CDR1 and CDR2 (germline): SGHRS, YFSETQ. The CDR3 runs to 18 residues. V gave up 0 bases and J gave up 0 bases; unmatched junction bases: 11. The CDR3 sequence is CASSLEASGQATNYGYTF. The DNA for the CDR3 is TGCGCCAGCAGCTTGGAGGCTTCAGGACAGGCAACTAACTATGGCTACACCTTC.

This chain uses TRBV7-9 with TRBJ2-3; D could derive from TRBD1 or TRBD2 (5 bases each). The V gene lost 3 bases and the J gene lost 6 bases, with 25 bases spanning the gap. This CDR3 is 18 amino acids long. From germline, CDR1 is SEHNR and CDR2 FQNEAQ (reference sequence). The DNA for the CDR3 is TGTGCCAGCAGCTTCTTGGGGGTAGACCCATTCGGAACGGATACGCAGTATTTT. Its protein product is CASSFLGVDPFGTDTQYF.

The rearrangement uses TRBV11-1 and TRBJ1-2; D is unclear. The ends were cut back, 5 bases at V and 3 bases at J, with 7 bases in the middle. CDR1 and CDR2 from the germline V gene are SGHAT and FQDESV (reference sequence). This CDR3 region has 12 residues. The CDR3 DNA follows: TGTGCCAGCAGCACCTATGACTATGGCTACACCTTC. Its translation is CASSTYDYGYTF. The full variable domain, its missing parts supplied by reference TRBV11-1 and TRBJ1-2, is EAEVAQSPRYKITEKSQAVAFWCDPISGHATLYWYRQILGQGPELLVQFQDESVVDDSQLPKDRFSAERLKGVDSTLKIQPAELGDSAMYLCASSTYDYGYTFGSGTRLTVV.

This chain joins TRBV2 and TRBJ1-5, with 7 bases that match TRBD1. This CDR3 has 14 residues. Germline CDR1 and CDR2: SNHLY and FYNNEI. Losses at the gene ends were 4 bases for V and 7 bases for J; bases not matched to a gene: 7. The CDR3 DNA reads as TGTGCCAGCAGTGGATCCAGGGGGGACCAGCCCCAGCATTTT. Residues: CASSGSRGDQPQHF.

The CDR3 sequence: CASSQARGVNTEAFF. CDR3 bases: TGTGCCAGCAGCCAAGCCAGGGGGGTGAACACTGAAGCTTTCTTT. This chain uses TRBV7-9 with TRBJ1-1, with 7 bases identical to TRBD1. Trimming took 5 bases from V and 0 from J; bases not matched to a gene: 6. This CDR3 has 15 amino acids. Germline V gene sequence: CDR1 SEHNR, CDR2 FQNEAQ (reference sequence).

The chain recombines TRBV13 with TRBJ2-7, with D unclear. The V gene's germline CDR1 is PRHDT and CDR2 FYEKMQ (reference sequence). The V end lost 0 bases, the J end lost 6 bases, and 12 bases lay between the germline ends. This CDR3 has 14 amino acids. The CDR3 nucleotides are TGTGCCAGCAGCTTAGGTGACACCTTCACCGAGCAGTACTTC. Its protein is CASSLGDTFTEQYF.

The chain joins TRBV14 to TRBJ2-7; D may be TRBD1 (6 bases). This CDR3 spans 15 amino acids. V dropped 2 bases and J dropped 0 bases, with 11 bases sitting between them. Germline CDR1 reads SGHDN; CDR2 reads FVKESK. CDR3 in DNA: TGTGCCAGCAGCCAAACTGGACAGAGCTCCTACGAGCAGTACTTC. Protein: CASSQTGQSSYEQYF.

The chain recombines TRBV5-6 with TRBJ2-7; 9 bases line up with TRBD1. Looked up from germline, CDR1 is SGHDT and CDR2 is YYEEEE. The V gene end was trimmed by 4 bases and the J gene end by 2 bases; junction bases not matched to a gene: 13. The CDR3 runs to 17 residues. CDR3 nucleotide sequence: TGTGCCAGCAGCACTCACTCGGGACAGGGAGTCACCTACGAGCAGTACTTC. Encoded protein: CASSTHSGQGVTYEQYF.

The chain employs TRBV7-8 and TRBJ2-3; 14 bases are shared with TRBD2. CDR1 SGHVS and CDR2 FQNEAQ come from the germline V gene. The CDR3 is made up of 18 amino acids. The V and J ends lost 5 bases and 3 bases, in that order; junction bases with no gene match: 10. CDR3 sequence: CASSPQGRLAGGTDTQYF. The CDR3 DNA reads as TGTGCCAGCAGCCCACAGGGGAGACTAGCGGGAGGGACAGATACGCAGTATTTT.

J is TRBJ2-5 and V is TRBV19; D possibly uses TRBD1 or TRBD2 (6 bases each). Trimming left V 2 bases short and J 4 bases short, with 20 bases between. This CDR3 spans 17 amino acids. CDR1 is LNHDA, CDR2 SQIVND, per germline (reference sequence). The CDR3 sequence: CASSIITGTRRGETQYF. As DNA, the CDR3 is TGTGCCAGTAGTATAATAACCGGGACAAGGAGGGGAGAGACCCAGTACTTC. Using reference TRBV19 and TRBJ2-5 for the parts outside the CDR3, the full variable domain is DGGITQSPKYLFRKEGQNVTLSCEQNLNHDAMYWYRQDPGQGLRLIYYSQIVNDFQKGDIAEGYSVSREKKESFPLTVTSAQKNPTAFYLCASSIITGTRRGETQYFGPGTRLLVL.

This chain links TRBV25-1 with TRBJ1-1; tentatively, D is TRBD1 (5 bases). The CDR3 sequence is 14 residues long. With 5 bases removed from V and 1 base from J, the gap between germline ends came to 11 bases. Germline values: CDR1 MGHDK, CDR2 SYGVNS. CDR3 amino acids: CASSLTGTNTEAFF. In nucleotides, the CDR3 is TGTGCCAGCAGTTTAACAGGAACGAACACTGAAGCTTTCTTT.

The chain carries TRBV6-1 and TRBJ1-1; 7 positions match TRBD1. V dropped 3 bases and J dropped 1; count of bases not matched to a gene: 11. Germline V gene data show CDR1 as MNHNS and CDR2 as SASEGT. The CDR3 sequence is 17 residues long. Written as DNA, the CDR3 is TGTGCCAGCAGTGAGGCCCGATGGGGACAGCCGAACACTGAAGCTTTCTTT. Protein product: CASSEARWGQPNTEAFF.

V and J are TRBV29-1 and TRBJ2-5; 9 nucleotides match TRBD2. This CDR3 region has 15 residues. Looked up from germline, CDR1 is SQVTM and CDR2 is ANQGSEA. V lost 6 bases to trimming and J lost 1 base; unmatched junction nucleotides: 9. The CDR3 here is CSVDAGGPSQETQYF. CDR3 coding DNA: TGCAGCGTAGATGCGGGAGGGCCGAGCCAAGAGACCCAGTACTTC.

This clone came up once. The rearrangement uses TRBV29-1 and TRBJ1-4; D gene unclear. The CDR3 totals 15 residues. The germline CDR1 and CDR2 sequences are SQVTM and ANQGSEA. V lost 0 bases and J 8 bases, leaving 16 bases between the germline ends. The CDR3 DNA sequence: TGCAGCGTTGAAGACCCCGACCTGAGTGGGGAAAAACTGTTTTTT. It specifies CSVEDPDLSGEKLFF.

This clone was detected only a few times. This chain uses TRBV28 with TRBJ1-2, with TRBD1 identical over 7 bases. CDR1 MDHEN and CDR2 SYDVKM come from the germline V gene. V lost 3 bases and J lost 6; bases outside the gene matches: 19. The CDR3 spans 18 residues. CDR3 coding DNA: TGTGCCAGCAGTTTCGGGCTCAGACAGGGAGGGGACTATCATGGCTACACCTTC. Its protein is CASSFGLRQGGDYHGYTF.

This rearrangement joins TRBV5-1 to TRBJ2-7, with D possibly being TRBD2 (7 bases). This CDR3 is built from 14 residues. Germline loops: CDR1 SGHRS, CDR2 YFSETQ. The V gene lost 4 bases and the J gene lost 1 base, with 12 bases spanning the gap. CDR3 region: CASSPGGQSYEQYF. In DNA form, the CDR3 reads TGCGCCAGCAGCCCCGGGGGGCAGTCCTACGAGCAGTACTTC.

V usage is TRBV13 and J usage is TRBJ2-3, with 10 nucleotides matching TRBD2. Germline V gene sequence: CDR1 PRHDT, CDR2 FYEKMQ (reference sequence). Trimming at V came to 6 bases and at J to 1 base, leaving 10 bases not matched to a gene. The CDR3 covers 17 residues. CDR3 loop: CASRASGSVPGTDTQYF. In nucleotides, the CDR3 is TGTGCCAGCAGGGCTAGCGGGAGTGTTCCGGGCACAGATACGCAGTATTTT.

The chain links TRBV6-1 to TRBJ1-4; the D gene is possibly TRBD1 (5 bases). CDR1 is MNHNS and CDR2 is SASEGT in the germline V gene. Trimming stripped 5 bases from V and 7 bases from J, with 17 bases between. The length of the CDR3 is 15 residues. CDR3 sequence: CASSRGPDTGEKLFF. DNA of the CDR3: TGTGCCAGCAGTCGGGGCCCCGATACGGGTGAAAAACTGTTTTTT.

This sequence joins TRBV10-2 and TRBJ2-7; 9 nucleotides match TRBD2. This CDR3 is 16 amino acids long. Germline loops: CDR1 WSHSY, CDR2 SAAADI. The ends lost 8 bases at V and 4 bases at J; junction bases unmatched: 15. The CDR3 sequence is CASQTWRGGKVYEQYF. The CDR3 nucleotides read TGCGCCAGCCAGACGTGGCGGGGGGGCAAAGTATACGAGCAGTACTTC.

This rearrangement joins TRBV7-9 to TRBJ1-1; weak D call: TRBD1 (6 bases). The CDR3 totals 15 residues. V dropped 5 bases and J dropped 6 bases, with 19 bases sitting between them. Germline loops: CDR1 SEHNR, CDR2 FQNEAQ (reference sequence). This CDR3 is CASSLVTGIRPEAFF. The CDR3 DNA reads TGTGCCAGCAGCCTCGTGACAGGAATACGCCCTGAAGCTTTCTTT.

There are a few counts of this clone. This chain joins TRBV6-1 and TRBJ1-6; D is unresolved. The V end lost 2 bases, the J end lost 10 bases, and 12 bases lay between the germline ends. This CDR3 region has 14 residues. The germline V gene encodes CDR1 MNHNS and CDR2 SASEGT. CDR3 coding DNA: TGTGCCAGCAGTGAACTGGGCTTGGGATCACCCCTCCACTTT. Encoded protein: CASSELGLGSPLHF.

The sample holds one count of this clone. V gene TRBV6-5 combines with J gene TRBJ1-5; no firm D call. The germline V gene has CDR1 MNHEY and CDR2 SVGAGI. The CDR3 totals 16 residues. V lost 4 bases and J 0 bases, leaving 13 bases between the germline ends. The CDR3: CASSLRAGDSNQPQHF. The CDR3 coding sequence is TGTGCCAGCAGTTTGCGGGCAGGAGATAGCAATCAGCCCCAGCATTTT.